What follows is one T cell receptor beta chain and its context. The antigen is undetermined. The data originate from a study of cytomegalovirus exposure and HLA in healthy donors. Study overall: Unique TCR beta sequences numbering some 120 million came from 150 million to 200 million T cells in an earlier analysis. Study outcomes and limitations: In a later analysis, V- and J-gene trimming of beta chains associated with a DCLRE1C missense variant, replicated independently.

The V end was cut by 2 bases, the J end by 6 bases, with 14 bases between. CDR3 size: 15 residues. Germline V gives CDR1 SEHNR, CDR2 FQNEAQ (reference sequence). Vbeta (60) and Jbeta (13) primers were used in the PCR. The repertoire was sequenced with immunoSEQ multiplex PCR; TCRdb's copy has only in-frame clones and lacks some. This table has about 180,000 clones, roughly 70% appearing once. The sample consisted of PBMCs. The receptor comes from a male donor in good health and CMV-seronegative. V usage is TRBV7-9 and J usage is TRBJ1-5; D unresolved. CDR3 in amino acids: CASSLFPSLGQPQHF. CDR3 DNA: TGTGCCAGCAGCTTATTTCCTAGCTTAGGTCAGCCCCAGCATTTT.